The 11 T cell receptor beta chains reported below all come from one sample, sequenced in a study of blood T cell repertoires in COVID-19. The data were produced by immunoSEQ multiplex PCR, yet TCRdb's version contains in-frame clones alone and is incomplete. The sample records roughly 520,000 clones, roughly 90% being singletons. Sequenced input: PBMCs or T cells enriched from blood (not recorded which). Source of these receptors: a woman between 40 and 50 years old who had recovered from COVID-19.

The V gene is TRBV12-3 or TRBV12-4, the J gene TRBJ2-1; no definite D call. The CDR3 is 13 residues long. Trimming stripped 6 bases from V and 9 bases from J, with 15 bases between. CDR3 protein: CASSSGLVGEQFF. The CDR3 nucleotides are TGTGCCAGCAGCAGTGGGCTTGTGGGTGAGCAGTTCTTC.

This clone was observed once. This sequence joins TRBV3-1 (or the pseudogene TRBV3-2) and TRBJ1-1, with D uncertain. Germline V lookup: CDR1 LGHDT, CDR2 YNNKEL (reference sequence). Trimming took off 4 bases at V and 1 base at J, with 16 bases between the two ends. This CDR3 spans 16 amino acids. CDR3 sequence (DNA): TGTGCCAGCAGCCCCGGCCCTCTTGCGGGGAACACTGAAGCTTTCTTT. It is translated as CASSPGPLAGNTEAFF.

This chain joins TRBV9 and TRBJ1-2; D call uncertain. This CDR3 contains 15 residues. Between the trimmed V and J ends, which lost 3 bases and 4 bases, there was a span of 16 bases. Looked up from germline, CDR1 is SGDLS and CDR2 is YYNGEE. The CDR3 region is CASSETPGFRYGYTF. In DNA, the CDR3 is TGTGCCAGCAGCGAGACCCCCGGGTTTCGCTATGGCTACACCTTC.

The chain is built from TRBV19 and TRBJ2-1; 9 bases align to TRBD2. Germline lookup yields CDR1 LNHDA and CDR2 SQIVND (reference sequence). The CDR3 length is 15 residues. Losses at the gene ends were 3 bases for V and 1 base for J; bases not matched to a gene: 1. For the CDR3, the DNA is TGTGCCAGTAGTATGCGGGAGGGATCCTACAATGAGCAGTTCTTC. The encoded protein is CASSMREGSYNEQFF.

This chain joins TRBV18 and TRBJ2-1; 9 bases line up with TRBD2. Trimming removed 2 bases from V and 6 bases from J; junction bases left unmatched: 5. Germline CDR1 and CDR2: KGHSH and LQKENI. The CDR3 has 15 amino acids. The CDR3 sequence is CASSPRLAGSNEQFF. The CDR3 DNA sequence: TGTGCCAGCTCACCAAGGCTAGCGGGAAGCAATGAGCAGTTCTTC.

The chain links TRBV14 to TRBJ1-3, with 7 bases matching TRBD1. The trim removed 5 bases at V and 4 bases at J, leaving 8 bases unmatched. This CDR3 contains 15 residues. Germline V gene lookup returns CDR1 SGHDN and CDR2 FVKESK. In DNA form, the CDR3 reads TGTGCCAGCAGCGTAAGACAGGGAACCGGAAACACCATATATTTT. Its translation is CASSVRQGTGNTIYF.

The rearrangement links TRBV7-8 to TRBJ2-7; TRBD1 agrees at 8 bases. V trimming: 5 bases; J trimming: 4 bases; junction bases outside the gene matches: 7. Germline CDR1 SGHVS, CDR2 FQNEAQ. The CDR3 sequence is 14 residues long. CDR3 nucleotide sequence: TGTGCCAGCAGCCGAGCCGGGACAGGATACGAGCAGTACTTC. This codes for CASSRAGTGYEQYF.

On this clone itself: This specimen includes other DNA sequences encoding the same CDR3. V and J are TRBV3-1 (or the pseudogene TRBV3-2) and TRBJ2-7; a weak D match, TRBD1 (5 bases). V lost 1 base, J lost 2 bases, and 9 bases lay in between. This CDR3 has 14 amino acids. Per the germline V gene, CDR1 is LGHDT and CDR2 is YNNKEL (reference sequence). The CDR3 loop reads CASSQGTGAYEQYF. The CDR3, as DNA: TGTGCCAGCAGCCAAGGCACAGGAGCCTACGAGCAGTACTTC.

The chain carries TRBV24-1 and TRBJ2-1, with D possibly TRBD1 on 5 matching bases. The germline V gene has CDR1 KGHDR and CDR2 SFDVKD. This CDR3 has 15 residues. V was pared by 3 bases and J by 6 bases, with 14 bases between. The CDR3 loop reads CATSDPLKGFNEQFF. The CDR3 coding sequence is TGTGCCACCAGTGATCCCTTGAAGGGGTTCAATGAGCAGTTCTTC.

The chain has TRBV27 and TRBJ1-1; 8 nucleotides line up with TRBD1. The germline V gene has CDR1 MNHEY and CDR2 SMNVEV (reference sequence). With 6 bases clipped from V and 5 bases from J, the junction kept 11 bases outside the gene matches. This CDR3 is built from 15 residues. The chain's CDR3 is CASREIRGRWTEAFF. The CDR3 DNA reads as TGTGCCAGCAGGGAGATCAGGGGGCGTTGGACTGAAGCTTTCTTT.

The chain recombines TRBV7-9 with TRBJ2-5, with a weak D call TRBD1 (5 bases). Trimming took 5 bases from V and 4 from J, leaving 8 bases between them. Germline values: CDR1 SEHNR, CDR2 FQNEAQ (reference sequence). This CDR3 has 12 residues. Here the CDR3 DNA reads TGTGCCAGCAGCCTACAGGCAGAGACCCAGTACTTC. Its translation: CASSLQAETQYF. Drawing the rest from reference TRBV7-9 and TRBJ2-5, the complete variable domain is DTGVSQNPRHKITKRGQNVTFRCDPISEHNRLYWYRQTLGQGPEFLTYFQNEAQLEKSRLLSDRFSAERPKGSFSTLEIQRTEQGDSAMYLCASSLQAETQYFGPGTRLLVL.